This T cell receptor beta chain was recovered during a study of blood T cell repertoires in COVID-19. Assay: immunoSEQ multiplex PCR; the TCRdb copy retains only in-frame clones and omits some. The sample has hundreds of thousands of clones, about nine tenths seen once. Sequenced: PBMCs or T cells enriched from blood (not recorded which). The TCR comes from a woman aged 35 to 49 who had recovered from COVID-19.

CDR3 bases: TGTGCCATCCGCGGGGACAGACCATCCTACGAGCAGTACTTC. Its translation is CAIRGDRPSYEQYF. The rearrangement uses TRBV10-3 and TRBJ2-7, with D possibly TRBD1 on 7 matching bases. CDR1 is ENHRY and CDR2 is SYGVKD in the germline V gene. V lost 8 bases, J lost 1 base, and 15 bases lay in between. The CDR3 totals 14 residues.